The 3 T cell receptor beta chains below come from one sample, sequenced in a study of shared clonotypes between healthy human individuals. Sequencing used immunoSEQ multiplex PCR; TCRdb keeps in-frame clones, though not all of them. The table has about 960,000 clones, approximately 76% seen once. The sequenced material came from memory CD4+ T cells sorted from blood. Regarding subset: CD45RA-negative fraction. The source of these receptors is a man aged 18 to 29 in good health.

The J gene is TRBJ1-2, the V gene TRBV6-1, with a tentative D call TRBD1 (5 bases). CDR1 MNHNS and CDR2 SASEGT come from the germline V gene. CDR3 length: 14 residues. The V and J ends lost 8 bases and 0 bases respectively, with 13 bases between them. DNA for the CDR3: TGTGCCAGCGGGGGGAAGGGATCTAACTATGGCTACACCTTC. This codes for CASGGKGSNYGYTF.

The chain has TRBV21-1 and TRBJ1-6. TRBV21-1 is marked as a pseudogene. This CDR3 comprises 16 residues. The CDR3 is CASSNPPGRGISPLHF. CDR3 DNA: TGTGCCAGCAGCAACCCCCCGGGGCGTGGGATTTCACCCCTCCACTTT.

The chain is built from TRBV6-5 and TRBJ1-1; tentatively, D is TRBD1 (5 bases). The ends were cut back, 5 bases at V and 5 bases at J, with 12 bases in the middle. Germline values: CDR1 MNHEY, CDR2 SVGAGI. The CDR3 contains 13 residues. The CDR3 DNA reads TGTGCCAGCAGTCCCCCAGGGTTGACTGAAGCTTTCTTT. It is translated as CASSPPGLTEAFF.